This T cell receptor beta chain was documented in a study of shared clonotypes between healthy human individuals. Study background: A couple of women and a few men aged 18 to 49 made up the donors.

Profiled with immunoSEQ multiplex PCR; TCRdb holds only in-frame clones, not every one. The sample includes roughly 2.6 million clones, approximately 94% seen only once; the top ten take over 0.12%. Overall study findings and caveats: Non-shared clonotypes had lower generation probabilities than clonotypes shared by all four sorted-subset donors. Investigators expected sequencing depth to affect clonotype sharing among donors.

On this clone itself: Its target is not known.

The sample consisted of naive CD4+ T cells sorted from blood. Documented subset: CD45RA+ positively selected. This TCR was sampled from a man between 18 and 29 years old in good health.

As DNA, the CDR3 is TGTGCCAGCACCAGGACAGGCGGAAATGTCCAAGAGACCCAGTACTTC. It encodes CASTRTGGNVQETQYF. V usage is TRBV7-9 and J usage is TRBJ2-5; TRBD1 matches 7 bases. Germline trimming cut 7 bases from V and 1 base from J; bases unmatched to any gene: 12. The CDR3 runs to 16 residues. Germline-derived CDR1 and CDR2 are SEHNR and FQNEAQ (reference sequence).